This T cell receptor (beta chain) appears in the sequencing data of a study of molecular identifiers for immune sequencing clone quantification (dated by TCRdb to between 2017 and 2018). Regarding the complete study: For a replicate experiment, the RNA from either approximately 20,000 or 98,000 naive CD8 T cells was divided into five aliquots, and four of those aliquots went on to sequencing. This methods study benchmarked molecular-identifier clustering-based TCR repertoire sequencing (MIDCIRS) and TCR RNA copy counting, using CD8 T cells to do so.

The CDR3, cysteine through phenylalanine, is 14 amino acids long. Just CDR3 DNA is preserved here, 42 bases in frame from base 1. Trimming costs V 1 base and J 9 bases, and their ends lie 13 bases apart. CDR1 and CDR2, looked up from the germline V gene (reference sequence), are SEHNR and FQNEAQ. This clonotype was observed at least ten times. The antigen this receptor binds is unknown. The record has no base qualities; no much larger clone is one base away. Naive CD8 T cell libraries were made from 20,000 to 1,000,000 sorted cells using 10%, 30% or 50% of purified RNA. Naive CD8 T cells were FACS-sorted as CD8+CD4-CCR7+CD45RA+ on a BD FACSAria II into RLT Plus buffer. Nine to eleven TCR copies' worth of Jurkat RNA were spiked into about 20,000-1,100,000 naive CD8 T cell samples to test detection sensitivity. Enrichment of CD8 T cells was done with RosetteSep CD8+ T Cell Enrichment Cocktail plus Ficoll-Paque, and ACK red cell lysis came afterward.

The full study reports these points: Highly expanded clone sizes could be underestimated if identical TCR molecules share a barcode. Spiked-in Jurkat TCR RNA (around eleven copies' worth), which is not part of the donor repertoire, was contained in the naive libraries. Even against a background of about a million naive CD8 T cells, spiked-in Jurkat TCR RNA amounting to a single cell's worth was reported to be detectable. When barcode sub-clustering was left out, chimeric consensus sequences inflated TCR diversity, with chimeras reaching as high as 47%. Approximately 3.1 recovered TCR RNA copies per cell were obtained by modeling, versus about ten by digital PCR, implying a capture efficiency of roughly 32%. In CMV-specific effector cells, clones with more than 20 RNA copies accounted for over 99% of molecules, whereas in naive cells such clones accounted for under 1%.

The library relied on PCR. Instrument used: NextSeq 500. Bulk TCR libraries were made following a previously described method, with the TCR primers given in Table S5. Total RNA was purified with the Qiagen AllPrep DNA/RNA kit. Reads from multiple sequencing runs of the same library were pooled before analysis. On the authors' methods: Only reads with exact TCR constant sequence were kept, trimmed to 150 nt, and grouped by their 12-nt molecular barcodes. Reads in each barcode group were sub-clustered using a 15% Levenshtein threshold, and a quality-weighted consensus sequence was built for each RNA molecule. Non-functional sequences were excluded, and lower-count sequences lying one edit away from another sequence were also excluded. Based on fitting two negative binomial distributions, any barcode sub-cluster with under 20% of the maximum read count was discarded. Through fastp at Q25 and MiXCR, TCRdb rebuilt clones from the public reads, retaining in-frame beta chains. Rows are combined by CDR3 protein, so each entry shows the most common genes and DNA. TCRdb's processing, not the authors' own work, is the source of the V and J calls. This sample lists under 600,000 distinct CDR3 sequences; around 23% were detected once. The ten largest account for about 0.75% of the sample.

The sample consisted of naive CD8+ T cells from blood, with Jurkat cell RNA spiked in. Explained via the paper, the cell subset or site label denotes: FACS-sorted CD8+CD4-CCR7+CD45RA+ naive T cells. The chain is encoded by TRBV7-9 joined to TRBJ2-1, with the D segment identity uncertain. The receptor's source is a human donor in good health. Some libraries in this study had Jurkat cell RNA spiked in. The bases read TGTGCCAGCAGCTTAGTCACGGCTCCGCCTGAGCAGTTCTTC. Its product reads: CASSLVTAPPEQFF.